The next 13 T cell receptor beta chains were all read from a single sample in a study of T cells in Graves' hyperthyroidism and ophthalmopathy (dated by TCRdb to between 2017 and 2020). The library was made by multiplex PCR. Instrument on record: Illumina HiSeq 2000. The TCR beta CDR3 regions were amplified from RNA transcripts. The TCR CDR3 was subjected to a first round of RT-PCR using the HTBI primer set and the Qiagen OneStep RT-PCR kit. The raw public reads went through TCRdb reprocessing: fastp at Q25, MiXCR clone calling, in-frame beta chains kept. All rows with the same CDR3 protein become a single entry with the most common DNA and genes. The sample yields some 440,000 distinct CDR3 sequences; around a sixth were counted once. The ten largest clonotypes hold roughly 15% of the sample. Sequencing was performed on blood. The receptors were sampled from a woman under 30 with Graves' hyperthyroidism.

Written as DNA, the CDR3 is TGTGCCAGCAGCCAAAGACTAGCGGGGGGGTACAATGAGCAGTTCTTC. Translating it yields CASSQRLAGGYNEQFF. This sequence joins TRBV4-2 and TRBJ2-1; TRBD2 aligns across 14 bases. Trimming cost V 2 bases and J 4 bases; bases outside gene matches: 1. The CDR3 consists of 16 residues. Germline values: CDR1 LGHNA, CDR2 YNFKEQ.

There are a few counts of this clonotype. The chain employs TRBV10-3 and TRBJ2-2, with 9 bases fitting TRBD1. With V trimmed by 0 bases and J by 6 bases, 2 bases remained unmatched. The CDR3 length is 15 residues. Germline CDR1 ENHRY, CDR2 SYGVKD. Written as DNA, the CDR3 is TGTGCCATCAGTGAGTCGGGGACAGGGCCCGGGGAGCTGTTTTTT. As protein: CAISESGTGPGELFF.

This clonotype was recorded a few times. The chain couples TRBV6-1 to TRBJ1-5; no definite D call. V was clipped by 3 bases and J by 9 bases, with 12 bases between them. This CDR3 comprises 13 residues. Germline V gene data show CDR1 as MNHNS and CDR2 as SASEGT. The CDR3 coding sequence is TGTGCCAGCAGTGACCGGGGTTCCCTGCCCCAGCATTTT. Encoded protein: CASSDRGSLPQHF.

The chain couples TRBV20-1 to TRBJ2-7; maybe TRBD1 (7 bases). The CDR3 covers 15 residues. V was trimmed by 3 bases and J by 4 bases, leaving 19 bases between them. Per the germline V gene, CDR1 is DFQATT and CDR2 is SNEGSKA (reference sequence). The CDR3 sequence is CSARVSGRDRYEQYF. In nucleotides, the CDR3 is TGCAGTGCTAGGGTCAGTGGGCGGGACAGATACGAGCAGTACTTC.

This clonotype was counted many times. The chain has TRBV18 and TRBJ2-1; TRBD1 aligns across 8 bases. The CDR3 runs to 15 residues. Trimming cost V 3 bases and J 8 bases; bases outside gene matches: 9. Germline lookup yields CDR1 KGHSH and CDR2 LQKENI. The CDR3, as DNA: TGTGCCAGCTCACCCCAACAGACAGGGGAAGATGAGCAGTTCTTC. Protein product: CASSPQQTGEDEQFF.

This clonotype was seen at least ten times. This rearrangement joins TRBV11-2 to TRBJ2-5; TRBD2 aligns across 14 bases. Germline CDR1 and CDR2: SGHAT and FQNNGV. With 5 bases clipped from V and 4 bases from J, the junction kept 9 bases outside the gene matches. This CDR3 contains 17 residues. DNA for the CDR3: TGTGCCAGCAGCAACCCTCGGGGACTAGCGGGAGTAGAGACCCAGTACTTC. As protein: CASSNPRGLAGVETQYF.

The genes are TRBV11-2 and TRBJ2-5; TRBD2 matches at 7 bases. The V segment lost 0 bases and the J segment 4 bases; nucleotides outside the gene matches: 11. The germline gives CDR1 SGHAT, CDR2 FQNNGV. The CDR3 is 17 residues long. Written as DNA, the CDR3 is TGTGCCAGCAGCTTAGATAATTGGGCGGGCGGGGGAGAGACCCAGTACTTC. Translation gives CASSLDNWAGGGETQYF.

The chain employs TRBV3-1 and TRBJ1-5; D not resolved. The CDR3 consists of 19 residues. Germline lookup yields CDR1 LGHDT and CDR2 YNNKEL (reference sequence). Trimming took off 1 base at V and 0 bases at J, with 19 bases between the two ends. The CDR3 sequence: CASSQAAALGINSNQPQHF. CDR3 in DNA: TGTGCCAGCAGCCAAGCGGCAGCCCTCGGGATTAATAGCAATCAGCCCCAGCATTTT. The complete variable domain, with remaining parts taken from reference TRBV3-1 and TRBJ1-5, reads DTAVSQTPKYLVTQMGNDKSIKCEQNLGHDTMYWYKQDSKKFLKIMFSYNNKELIINETVPNRFSPKSPDKAHLNLHINSLELGDSAVYFCASSQAAALGINSNQPQHFGDGTRLSIL.

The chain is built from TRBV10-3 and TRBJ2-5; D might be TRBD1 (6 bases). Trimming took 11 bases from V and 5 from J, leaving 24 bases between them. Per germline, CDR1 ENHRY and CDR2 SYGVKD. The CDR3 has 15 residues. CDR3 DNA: TGTGCCTCTTCCCACGGCAGGGGAAGGGGGGAGACCCAGTACTTC. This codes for CASSHGRGRGETQYF.

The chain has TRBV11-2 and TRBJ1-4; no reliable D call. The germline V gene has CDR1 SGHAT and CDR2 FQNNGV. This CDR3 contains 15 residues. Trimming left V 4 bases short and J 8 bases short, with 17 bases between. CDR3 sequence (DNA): TGTGCCAGCAGCTCAGGACTCCTTCACGCGGAAAAACTGTTTTTT. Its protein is CASSSGLLHAEKLFF.

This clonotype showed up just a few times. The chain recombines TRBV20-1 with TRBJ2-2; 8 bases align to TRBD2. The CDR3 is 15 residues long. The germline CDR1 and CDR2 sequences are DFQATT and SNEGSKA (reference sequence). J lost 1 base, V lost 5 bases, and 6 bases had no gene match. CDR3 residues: CSAPIAGMNTGELFF. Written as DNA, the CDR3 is TGCAGTGCTCCCATAGCGGGGATGAACACCGGGGAGCTGTTTTTT.

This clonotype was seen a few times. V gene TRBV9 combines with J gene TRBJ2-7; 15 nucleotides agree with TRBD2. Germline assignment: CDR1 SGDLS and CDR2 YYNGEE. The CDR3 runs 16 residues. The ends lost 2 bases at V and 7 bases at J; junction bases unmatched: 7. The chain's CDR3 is CASSVDPGLAGGEQYF. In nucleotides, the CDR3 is TGTGCCAGCAGCGTGGACCCGGGACTAGCGGGAGGAGAGCAGTACTTC.

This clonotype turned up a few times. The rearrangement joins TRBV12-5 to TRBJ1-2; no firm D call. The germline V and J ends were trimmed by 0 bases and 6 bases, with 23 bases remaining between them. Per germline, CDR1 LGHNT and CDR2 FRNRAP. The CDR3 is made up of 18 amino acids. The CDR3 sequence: CASGLVLGPHETSHGYTF. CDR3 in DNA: TGTGCTAGTGGTTTGGTACTTGGCCCCCACGAAACGTCCCATGGCTACACCTTC.